Sequencing of this TCR beta chain was carried out in a study of cytomegalovirus exposure and HLA in healthy donors. Study in general: The same platform was used for the 100 to 150 validation repertoires as for the roughly 660 first-cohort repertoires, as reported in a later analysis. General observations from the study: Most TCR sequences showed up rarely, but some public TCRs showed up in many donors. Diagnosis of cytomegalovirus status made by the classifier reportedly showed high specificity and sensitivity.

Per germline, CDR1 SGHRS and CDR2 YFSETQ. The V and J ends lost 4 bases and 2 bases respectively, with 5 bases between them. This CDR3 spans 12 amino acids. As concerns this clone: The antigen remains undetermined.

Libraries were prepared by immunoSEQ multiplex PCR; TCRdb keeps only in-frame clonotypes and omits some of them. The sample has tens of thousands of clones; approximately 95% are singletons. This receptor was taken from a man between 18 and 35 years old in good health and CMV-seronegative. This chain links TRBV5-1 with TRBJ2-3; D call uncertain. Sequences were obtained from PBMCs. This CDR3 is CASSINTDTQYF. Here the CDR3 DNA reads TGCGCCAGCAGCATAAACACAGATACGCAGTATTTT. Variable domain in full (rest from reference TRBV5-1 and TRBJ2-3): KAGVTQTPRYLIKTRGQQVTLSCSPISGHRSVSWYQQTPGQGLQFLFEYFSETQRNKGNFPGRFSGRQFSNSRSEMNVSTLELGDSALYLCASSINTDTQYFGPGTRLTVL.